This paragraph covers one T cell receptor beta chain sequence. This entry comes from a study of identical twins. One entry per CDR3 protein, called by TCRdb with MiXCR from the 5' RACE reads. The sample records just under 550,000 distinct CDR3 sequences, over 12% being singletons. CDR3 length: 15 amino acids. Trimming shortened V by 0 bases and J by 6 bases, and 14 bases separated the two germline ends. Germline CDR1 is SGHTA and CDR2 is FQGNSA. This sample also belongs to another study, concerning yellow fever vaccine responses in identical twins.

The sample taken for sequencing was CD4+ T cells sorted from blood. V usage is TRBV7-2 and J usage is TRBJ1-2, with D perhaps TRBD1 (6 bases). The source is a woman younger than 35 in good health. CDR3 in amino acids: CASSLAPDRRHGYTF. Written as DNA, the CDR3 is TGTGCCAGCAGCTTAGCCCCCGACAGGCGGCATGGCTACACCTTC.